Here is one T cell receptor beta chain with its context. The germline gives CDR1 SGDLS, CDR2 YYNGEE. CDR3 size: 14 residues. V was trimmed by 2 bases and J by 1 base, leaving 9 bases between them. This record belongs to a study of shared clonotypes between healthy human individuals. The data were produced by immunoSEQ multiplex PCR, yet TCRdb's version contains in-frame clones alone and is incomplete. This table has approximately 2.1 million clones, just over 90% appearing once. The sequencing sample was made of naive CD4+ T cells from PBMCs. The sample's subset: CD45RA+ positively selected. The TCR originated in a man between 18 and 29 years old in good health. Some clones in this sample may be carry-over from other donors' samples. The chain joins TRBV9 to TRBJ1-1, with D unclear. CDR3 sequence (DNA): TGTGCCAGCAGCGTTACAGAGACGAACACTGAAGCTTTCTTT. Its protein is CASSVTETNTEAFF. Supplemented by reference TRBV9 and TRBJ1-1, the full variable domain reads DSGVTQTPKHLITATGQRVTLRCSPRSGDLSVYWYQQSLDQGLQFLIQYYNGEERAKGNILERFSAQQFPDLHSELNLSSLELGDSALYFCASSVTETNTEAFFGQGTRLTVV.